The rows below give T cell receptor beta chains drawn from one sample of a study of control samples from healthy donors and cancer patients. Profiled with immunoSEQ multiplex PCR; TCRdb holds only in-frame clones, not every one. There are about 120,000 clones in the sample; around 89% occur only once, and 1% to 1.4% lies in the top ten. Sequencing was done on a sample of PBMCs. These receptors were taken from a woman between 45 and 65 years old with colorectal cancer. Both conserved end residues are part of each CDR3. The order of the fields is clone size, CDR3 length, D gene, V gene, J gene, CDR3 protein, CDR3 DNA. The D gene is left open where the match is weak. Clone size appears in some rows only: once, few, many, or a class for an expanded clone.

clone size: -
CDR3 length: 16
D gene: -
V gene: TRBV19
J gene: TRBJ2-1
CDR3 protein: CASSWAKGRPVNEQFF
CDR3 DNA: TGTGCCAGTAGCTGGGCAAAGGGCCGTCCTGTCAATGAGCAGTTCTTC

clone size: -
CDR3 length: 15
D gene: TRBD1
V gene: TRBV19
J gene: TRBJ1-1
CDR3 protein: CASTPSRGRGTEAFF
CDR3 DNA: TGTGCCAGTACCCCATCCAGGGGGCGAGGCACTGAAGCTTTCTTT

clone size: -
CDR3 length: 13
D gene: -
V gene: TRBV5-4
J gene: TRBJ2-3
CDR3 protein: CASSLQVTDTQYF
CDR3 DNA: TGTGCCAGCAGCTTGCAAGTAACAGATACGCAGTATTTT

clone size: -
CDR3 length: 12
D gene: TRBD1
V gene: TRBV10-1
J gene: TRBJ1-3
CDR3 protein: CAGRDRERQKYF
CDR3 DNA: TGCGCCGGACGGGACAGGGAAAGGCAAAAGTATTTT

clone size: once
CDR3 length: 14
D gene: -
V gene: TRBV6-6
J gene: TRBJ2-3
CDR3 protein: CASSPSEPPDTQYF
CDR3 DNA: TGTGCCAGCAGTCCGTCGGAGCCTCCAGATACGCAGTATTTT

clone size: once
CDR3 length: 14
D gene: -
V gene: TRBV2
J gene: TRBJ2-2
CDR3 protein: CASKAGTNTGELFF
CDR3 DNA: TGTGCCAGCAAGGCCGGGACAAACACCGGGGAGCTGTTTTTT

clone size: -
CDR3 length: 13
D gene: -
V gene: TRBV9
J gene: TRBJ2-3
CDR3 protein: CASSVQGTDTQYF
CDR3 DNA: TGTGCCAGCAGCGTACAGGGCACAGATACGCAGTATTTT

clone size: once
CDR3 length: 15
D gene: -
V gene: TRBV5-4
J gene: TRBJ2-3
CDR3 protein: CASSLELFGTDTQYF
CDR3 DNA: TGTGCCAGCAGCTTGGAACTCTTTGGCACAGATACGCAGTATTTT

clone size: -
CDR3 length: 11
D gene: TRBD1
V gene: TRBV6-5
J gene: TRBJ1-1
CDR3 protein: CASSLGQGSFF
CDR3 DNA: TGTGCCAGCAGCCTAGGACAGGGGTCTTTCTTT

clone size: -
CDR3 length: 14
D gene: TRBD1
V gene: TRBV10-3
J gene: TRBJ2-7
CDR3 protein: CAISIGTDSYEQYF
CDR3 DNA: TGTGCCATCAGTATCGGGACAGACTCTTACGAGCAGTACTTC

clone size: -
CDR3 length: 11
D gene: -
V gene: TRBV5-1
J gene: TRBJ2-3
CDR3 protein: CASSWRDTQYF
CDR3 DNA: TGCGCCAGCAGCTGGAGAGATACGCAGTATTTT

clone size: -
CDR3 length: 16
D gene: -
V gene: TRBV6-1
J gene: TRBJ2-3
CDR3 protein: CASSETGGGGTDTQYF
CDR3 DNA: TGTGCCAGCAGTGAAACCGGGGGCGGGGGAACAGATACGCAGTATTTT

clone size: few
CDR3 length: 18
D gene: TRBD2
V gene: TRBV19
J gene: TRBJ2-1
CDR3 protein: CASSIAGGFGRVLSEQFF
CDR3 DNA: TGTGCCAGTAGTATCGCGGGAGGCTTTGGACGGGTTCTAAGTGAGCAGTTCTTC

clone size: -
CDR3 length: 15
D gene: -
V gene: TRBV6-5
J gene: TRBJ1-2
CDR3 protein: CASSRDSTGDYGYTF
CDR3 DNA: TGTGCCAGCAGCCGAGACTCGACAGGAGACTATGGCTACACCTTC

clone size: -
CDR3 length: 14
D gene: TRBD1
V gene: TRBV5-1
J gene: TRBJ1-3
CDR3 protein: CASRRTGEADTIYF
CDR3 DNA: TGCGCCAGCAGACGGACAGGGGAGGCGGACACCATATATTTT

clone size: -
CDR3 length: 18
D gene: TRBD1
V gene: TRBV5-1
J gene: TRBJ2-2
CDR3 protein: CASSYPILRQGRHRGAVF
CDR3 DNA: TGCGCCAGCAGCTATCCTATCTTACGACAGGGGAGGCACCGGGGAGCTGTTTTT

clone size: -
CDR3 length: 15
D gene: TRBD2
V gene: TRBV5-1
J gene: TRBJ2-7
CDR3 protein: CASSLLAGGLYEQYF
CDR3 DNA: TGCGCCAGCAGCTTGTTGGCGGGAGGTTTATACGAGCAGTACTTC

clone size: -
CDR3 length: 14
D gene: -
V gene: TRBV6-1
J gene: TRBJ1-5
CDR3 protein: CASSENRAVQPQHF
CDR3 DNA: TGTGCCAGCAGTGAGAACAGGGCTGTTCAGCCCCAGCATTTT

clone size: -
CDR3 length: 18
D gene: TRBD2
V gene: TRBV3-1/TRBV3-2
J gene: TRBJ2-2
CDR3 protein: CASSQQKLAGGLTGELFF
CDR3 DNA: TGTGCCAGCAGCCAACAAAAACTAGCGGGGGGGCTGACCGGGGAGCTGTTTTTT

clone size: -
CDR3 length: 13
D gene: -
V gene: TRBV30
J gene: TRBJ2-2
CDR3 protein: CAWSVLVVGELFF
CDR3 DNA: TGTGCCTGGAGTGTACTGGTAGTCGGGGAGCTGTTTTTT

clone size: once
CDR3 length: 16
D gene: -
V gene: TRBV27
J gene: TRBJ1-2
CDR3 protein: CASSPNRQLRGYGYTF
CDR3 DNA: TGTGCCAGCAGCCCCAACCGACAACTACGAGGCTATGGCTACACCTTC

clone size: -
CDR3 length: 16
D gene: TRBD1
V gene: TRBV25-1
J gene: TRBJ1-3
CDR3 protein: CASSLPGQGSGNTIYF
CDR3 DNA: TGTGCCAGCAGTCTCCCGGGACAGGGATCCGGAAACACCATATATTTT

clone size: -
CDR3 length: 12
D gene: -
V gene: TRBV6-5
J gene: TRBJ2-7
CDR3 protein: CASNPQTGEQYF
CDR3 DNA: TGTGCCAGCAATCCACAGACGGGCGAGCAGTACTTC

clone size: -
CDR3 length: 14
D gene: -
V gene: TRBV6-1
J gene: TRBJ2-7
CDR3 protein: CASSERTQGTEQYF
CDR3 DNA: TGTGCCAGCAGTGAACGGACTCAGGGTACCGAGCAGTACTTC

clone size: -
CDR3 length: 12
D gene: -
V gene: TRBV7-2
J gene: TRBJ1-2
CDR3 protein: CASSPRPDDYTF
CDR3 DNA: TGTGCCAGCAGCCCCAGGCCGGATGACTACACCTTC

clone size: -
CDR3 length: 14
D gene: -
V gene: TRBV7-9
J gene: TRBJ2-4
CDR3 protein: CASSFSSGENIQYF
CDR3 DNA: TGTGCCAGCAGCTTCAGTTCGGGGGAAAACATTCAGTACTTC

clone size: -
CDR3 length: 17
D gene: -
V gene: TRBV4-1
J gene: TRBJ2-2
CDR3 protein: CASSQDRAGKATGELFF
CDR3 DNA: TGCGCCAGCAGCCAAGACAGGGCAGGGAAGGCCACCGGGGAGCTGTTTTTT

clone size: few
CDR3 length: 15
D gene: -
V gene: TRBV19
J gene: TRBJ1-1
CDR3 protein: CASSILWTPNTEAFF
CDR3 DNA: TGTGCCAGTAGTATTCTTTGGACACCGAACACTGAAGCTTTCTTT

clone size: -
CDR3 length: 13
D gene: -
V gene: TRBV2
J gene: TRBJ2-7
CDR3 protein: CASSSGVQTEQYF
CDR3 DNA: TGTGCCAGCAGTTCCGGGGTCCAAACCGAGCAGTACTTC

clone size: -
CDR3 length: 17
D gene: -
V gene: TRBV3-1/TRBV3-2
J gene: TRBJ1-3
CDR3 protein: CASSQVWQGPSGNTIYF
CDR3 DNA: TGTGCCAGCAGCCAAGTTTGGCAGGGGCCCTCTGGAAACACCATATATTTT

clone size: -
CDR3 length: 11
D gene: -
V gene: TRBV29-1
J gene: TRBJ1-1
CDR3 protein: CSVAEPTEAFF
CDR3 DNA: TGCAGCGTTGCAGAACCTACTGAAGCTTTCTTT

clone size: -
CDR3 length: 13
D gene: -
V gene: TRBV12-3/TRBV12-4
J gene: TRBJ2-4
CDR3 protein: CASTLREADIQYF
CDR3 DNA: TGTGCCAGCACCTTGCGGGAAGCGGATATTCAGTACTTC

clone size: -
CDR3 length: 16
D gene: -
V gene: TRBV6-1
J gene: TRBJ2-3
CDR3 protein: CASSEGAGPGTDTQYF
CDR3 DNA: TGTGCCAGCAGTGAAGGTGCGGGGCCAGGCACAGATACGCAGTATTTT

clone size: -
CDR3 length: 15
D gene: -
V gene: TRBV9
J gene: TRBJ2-3
CDR3 protein: CASSVSSSGTDTQYF
CDR3 DNA: TGTGCCAGCAGCGTAAGTTCTAGTGGGACAGATACGCAGTATTTT

clone size: -
CDR3 length: 15
D gene: -
V gene: TRBV13
J gene: TRBJ2-5
CDR3 protein: CASSAEASFGETQYF
CDR3 DNA: TGTGCCAGCAGCGCAGAAGCTAGCTTCGGGGAGACCCAGTACTTC

clone size: once
CDR3 length: 16
D gene: -
V gene: TRBV10-3
J gene: TRBJ1-4
CDR3 protein: CAISESPVGGNEKLFF
CDR3 DNA: TGTGCCATCAGTGAGTCCCCGGTGGGGGGTAATGAAAAACTGTTTTTT

clone size: -
CDR3 length: 15
D gene: TRBD1
V gene: TRBV19
J gene: TRBJ1-2
CDR3 protein: CASSIEGTGNYGYTF
CDR3 DNA: TGTGCCAGTAGTATAGAGGGGACAGGGAACTATGGCTACACCTTC

clone size: -
CDR3 length: 14
D gene: -
V gene: TRBV3-1/TRBV3-2
J gene: TRBJ1-4
CDR3 protein: CASSQATGKEKLFF
CDR3 DNA: TGTGCCAGCAGCCAAGCGACAGGAAAGGAAAAACTGTTTTTT

clone size: -
CDR3 length: 16
D gene: -
V gene: TRBV11-2
J gene: TRBJ1-5
CDR3 protein: CASSLDSGGAGQPQHF
CDR3 DNA: TGTGCCAGCAGCTTAGATTCCGGGGGCGCAGGACAGCCCCAGCATTTT

clone size: -
CDR3 length: 16
D gene: -
V gene: TRBV18
J gene: TRBJ1-5
CDR3 protein: CASSLFPTGGNQPQHF
CDR3 DNA: TGTGCCAGCTCACTGTTCCCGACGGGGGGCAATCAGCCCCAGCATTTT

clone size: -
CDR3 length: 17
D gene: -
V gene: TRBV10-1
J gene: TRBJ2-3
CDR3 protein: CASSDSRGRRTPDTQYF
CDR3 DNA: TGCGCCAGCAGTGACTCCCGGGGCCGACGGACCCCAGATACGCAGTATTTT

clone size: -
CDR3 length: 13
D gene: -
V gene: TRBV6-5
J gene: TRBJ1-6
CDR3 protein: CASRPNRDSPLHF
CDR3 DNA: TGTGCCAGCAGACCCAACAGGGATTCACCCCTCCACTTT